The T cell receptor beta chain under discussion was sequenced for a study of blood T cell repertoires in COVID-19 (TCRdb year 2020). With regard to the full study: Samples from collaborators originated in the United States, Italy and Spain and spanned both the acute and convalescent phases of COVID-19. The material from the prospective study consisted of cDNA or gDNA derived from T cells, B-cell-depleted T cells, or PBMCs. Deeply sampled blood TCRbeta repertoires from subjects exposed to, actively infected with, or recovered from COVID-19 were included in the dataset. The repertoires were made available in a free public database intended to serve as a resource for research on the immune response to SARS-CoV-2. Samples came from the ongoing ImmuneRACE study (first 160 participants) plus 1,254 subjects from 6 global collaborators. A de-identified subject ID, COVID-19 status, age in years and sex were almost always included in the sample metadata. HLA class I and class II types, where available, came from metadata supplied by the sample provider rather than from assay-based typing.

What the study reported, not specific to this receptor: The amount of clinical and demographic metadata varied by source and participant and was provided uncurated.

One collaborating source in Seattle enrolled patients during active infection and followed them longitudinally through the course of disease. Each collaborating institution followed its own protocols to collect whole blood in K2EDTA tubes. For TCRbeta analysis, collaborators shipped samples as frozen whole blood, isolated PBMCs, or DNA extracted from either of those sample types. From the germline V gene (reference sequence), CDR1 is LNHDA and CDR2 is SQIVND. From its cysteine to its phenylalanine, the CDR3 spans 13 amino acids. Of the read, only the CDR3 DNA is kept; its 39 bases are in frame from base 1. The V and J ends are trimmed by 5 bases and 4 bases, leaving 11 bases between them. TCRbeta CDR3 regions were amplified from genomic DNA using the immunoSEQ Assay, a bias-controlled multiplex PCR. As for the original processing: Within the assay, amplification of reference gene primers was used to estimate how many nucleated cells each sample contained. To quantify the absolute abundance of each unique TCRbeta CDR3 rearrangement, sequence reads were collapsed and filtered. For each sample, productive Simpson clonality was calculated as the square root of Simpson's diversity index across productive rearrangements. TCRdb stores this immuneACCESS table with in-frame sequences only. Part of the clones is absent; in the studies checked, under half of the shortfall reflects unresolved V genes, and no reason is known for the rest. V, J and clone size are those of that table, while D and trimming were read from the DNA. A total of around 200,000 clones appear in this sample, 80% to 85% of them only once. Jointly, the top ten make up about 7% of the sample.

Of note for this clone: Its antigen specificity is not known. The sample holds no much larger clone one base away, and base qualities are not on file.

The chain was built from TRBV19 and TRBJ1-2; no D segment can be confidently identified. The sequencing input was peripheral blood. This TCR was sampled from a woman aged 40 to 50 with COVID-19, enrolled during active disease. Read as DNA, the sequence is TGTGCCAGTAGTCTTACCCCCGGCTATGGCTACACCTTC. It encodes CASSLTPGYGYTF.